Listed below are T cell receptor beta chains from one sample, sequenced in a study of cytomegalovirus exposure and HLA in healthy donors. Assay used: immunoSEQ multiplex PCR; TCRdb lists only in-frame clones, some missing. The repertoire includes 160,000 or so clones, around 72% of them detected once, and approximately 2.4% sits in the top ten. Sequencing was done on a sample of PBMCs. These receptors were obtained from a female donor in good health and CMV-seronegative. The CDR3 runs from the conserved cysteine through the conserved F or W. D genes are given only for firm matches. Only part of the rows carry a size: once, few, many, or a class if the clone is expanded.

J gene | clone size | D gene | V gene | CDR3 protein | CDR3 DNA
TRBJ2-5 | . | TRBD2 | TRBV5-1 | CASSLNSGRAQETQYF | TGCGCCAGCAGCCTTAATAGCGGGAGGGCCCAAGAGACCCAGTACTTC
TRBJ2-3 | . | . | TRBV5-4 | CASSRPSEGTQYF | TGTGCCAGCAGCCGCCCAAGCGAGGGTACGCAGTATTTT
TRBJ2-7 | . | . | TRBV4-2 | CASSQDPQGGASYEQYF | TGTGCCAGCAGCCAGGACCCACAGGGAGGGGCGTCCTACGAGCAGTACTTC
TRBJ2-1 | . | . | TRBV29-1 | CSVETNEQFF | TGCAGCGTTGAAACTAACGAGCAGTTCTTC
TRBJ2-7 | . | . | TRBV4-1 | CASRTSAGLDSYEQYF | TGCGCCAGCAGGACCTCCGCAGGGCTCGACTCCTACGAGCAGTACTTC
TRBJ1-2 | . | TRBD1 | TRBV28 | CASSLHRTDRAYGYTF | TGTGCCAGCAGTTTGCACCGGACCGACAGGGCGTATGGCTACACCTTC
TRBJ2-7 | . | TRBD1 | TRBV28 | CASVGGQGLEQYF | TGTGCCAGCGTAGGGGGACAGGGCCTCGAGCAGTACTTC
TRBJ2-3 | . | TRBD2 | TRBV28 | CASSLSSGSVDTQYF | TGTGCCAGCAGTTTATCCAGCGGGAGTGTGGATACGCAGTATTTT
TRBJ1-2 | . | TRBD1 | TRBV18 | CASSPDRGNYGYTF | TGTGCCAGCTCCCCGGACAGGGGCAACTATGGCTACACCTTC
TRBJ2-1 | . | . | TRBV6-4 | CASSPEGSSYNEQFF | TGTGCCAGCAGCCCCGAGGGCAGCTCCTACAATGAGCAGTTCTTC
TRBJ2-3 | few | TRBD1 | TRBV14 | CASSQELTGEWTDTQYF | TGTGCCAGCAGCCAAGAGTTAACAGGGGAGTGGACAGATACGCAGTATTTT
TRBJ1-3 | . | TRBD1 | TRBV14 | CASSPGQGPGNTIYF | TGTGCCAGCAGCCCGGGACAGGGGCCTGGAAACACCATATATTTT
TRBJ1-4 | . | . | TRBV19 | CASSRRMGEKLFF | TGTGCCAGTAGTAGGAGAATGGGTGAAAAACTGTTTTTT
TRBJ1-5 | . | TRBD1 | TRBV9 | CASSAGTGTQPQHF | TGTGCCAGCAGCGCCGGGACAGGGACTCAGCCCCAGCATTTT
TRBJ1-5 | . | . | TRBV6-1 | CASSEVIKNQPQHF | TGTGCCAGCAGTGAAGTTATTAAAAATCAGCCCCAGCATTTT
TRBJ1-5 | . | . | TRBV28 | CASRKYRVSNQPQHF | TGTGCCAGCAGAAAATACAGGGTTAGCAATCAGCCCCAGCATTTT
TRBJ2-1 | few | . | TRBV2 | CASSDLAYNEQFF | TGTGCCAGCAGTGATCTAGCCTACAATGAGCAGTTCTTC
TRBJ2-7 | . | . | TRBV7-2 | CASSFDYEQYF | TGTGCCAGCAGCTTCGACTACGAGCAGTACTTC
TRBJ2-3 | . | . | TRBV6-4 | CASSPDRGHTDTQYF | TGTGCCAGCAGCCCGGACCGCGGACACACAGATACGCAGTATTTT
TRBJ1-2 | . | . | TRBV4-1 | CASSQDDRGDYGYTF | TGCGCCAGCAGCCAAGATGATCGGGGAGACTATGGCTACACCTTC
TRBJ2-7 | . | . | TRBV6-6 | CASSLGLLSSYEQYF | TGTGCCAGCAGTCTTGGACTGCTATCCTCCTACGAGCAGTACTTC
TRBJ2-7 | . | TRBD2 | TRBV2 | CASAGDGEQYF | TGTGCCAGCGCGGGGGACGGAGAGCAGTACTTC
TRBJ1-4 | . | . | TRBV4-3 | CASSQETHWNEKLFF | TGCGCCAGCAGCCAAGAGACTCACTGGAATGAAAAACTGTTTTTT
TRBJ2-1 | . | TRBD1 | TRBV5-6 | CASSSTGGDNNEQFF | TGTGCCAGCAGCTCAACAGGGGGCGATAACAATGAGCAGTTCTTC
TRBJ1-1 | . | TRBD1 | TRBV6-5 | CASSSSRGARTEAFF | TGTGCCAGCAGCTCGAGCAGGGGGGCGAGGACTGAAGCTTTCTTT
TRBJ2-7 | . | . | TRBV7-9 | CASSTEEGPSYEQYF | TGTGCCAGCAGCACCGAGGAGGGACCCTCCTACGAGCAGTACTTC
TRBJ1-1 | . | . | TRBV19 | CASSIRGTGTAEAFF | TGTGCCAGTAGTATAAGGGGCACAGGGACGGCTGAAGCTTTCTTT
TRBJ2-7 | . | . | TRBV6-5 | CASSYSGPGNSYEQYF | TGTGCCAGCAGTTACTCGGGCCCAGGGAATTCCTACGAGCAGTACTTC
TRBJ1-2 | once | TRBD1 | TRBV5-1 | CASSPGQFLNYGYTF | TGCGCCAGCAGCCCGGGACAGTTCCTTAACTATGGCTACACCTTC
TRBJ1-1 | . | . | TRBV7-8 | CASSPTSRGLAFF | TGTGCCAGCAGCCCCACCTCCAGGGGTTTGGCTTTCTTT
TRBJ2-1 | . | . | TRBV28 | CASSGLFSYNEQFF | TGTGCCAGCAGCGGACTATTCTCCTACAATGAGCAGTTCTTC
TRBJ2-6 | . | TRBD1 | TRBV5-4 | CASSHRGTGRPSGANVLTF | TGTGCCAGCAGCCACCGGGGGACAGGGCGGCCGTCTGGGGCCAACGTCCTGACTTTC
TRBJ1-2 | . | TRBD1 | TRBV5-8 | CASAQGADYGYTF | TGTGCCAGCGCACAGGGGGCGGACTATGGCTACACCTTC
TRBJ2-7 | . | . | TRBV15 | CATSRDTPYEQYF | TGTGCCACCAGCAGAGATACGCCCTACGAGCAGTACTTC
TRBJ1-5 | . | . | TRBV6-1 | CASSQPQHF | TGTGCCAGCAGCCAACCCCAGCATTTT
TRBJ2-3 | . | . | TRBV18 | CASSSGAGGTDTQYF | TGTGCCAGCTCATCAGGGGCAGGGGGGACGGATACGCAGTATTTT
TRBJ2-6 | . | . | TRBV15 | CATSRDLEGANVLTF | TGTGCCACCAGCAGAGATCTGGAGGGGGCCAACGTCCTGACTTTC
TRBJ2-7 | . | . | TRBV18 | CASSPIVPVKSEQYF | TGTGCCAGCTCACCTATCGTTCCTGTTAAGAGCGAGCAGTACTTC
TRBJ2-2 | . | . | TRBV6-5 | CAVEGNTGELFF | TGTGCCGTCGAGGGGAACACCGGGGAGCTGTTTTTT
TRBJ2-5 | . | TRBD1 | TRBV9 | CASSVSGTGLQETQYF | TGTGCCAGCAGCGTGTCCGGGACAGGGTTGCAAGAGACCCAGTACTTC
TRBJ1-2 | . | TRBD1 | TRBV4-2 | CASSQGWTGPRGYTF | TGTGCCAGCAGCCAAGGCTGGACAGGGCCGCGGGGCTACACCTTC
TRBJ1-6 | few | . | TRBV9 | CASSPQTVNSPLHF | TGTGCCAGCAGCCCCCAGACAGTCAATTCACCCCTCCACTTT
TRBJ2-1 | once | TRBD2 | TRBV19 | CASSIDRAGGGYNEQFF | TGTGCCAGTAGTATAGATCGGGCGGGAGGTGGCTACAATGAGCAGTTCTTC
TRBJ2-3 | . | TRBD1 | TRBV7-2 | CASSGQGTDTQYF | TGTGCCAGCAGCGGACAGGGAACAGATACGCAGTATTTT
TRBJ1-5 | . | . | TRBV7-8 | CASSFGARGLQPQHF | TGTGCCAGCAGCTTTGGGGCGCGGGGCCTACAGCCCCAGCATTTT
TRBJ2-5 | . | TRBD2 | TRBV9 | CASRDQGLAGLKTQYF | TGTGCCAGCAGAGACCAGGGACTAGCGGGTCTGAAGACCCAGTACTTC
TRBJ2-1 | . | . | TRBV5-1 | CASSVGPGEAYNEQFF | .
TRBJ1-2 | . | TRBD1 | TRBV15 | CATSSRDRGRSRYYGYTF | TGTGCCACCAGTAGCCGGGACAGGGGGCGGAGTAGGTACTATGGCTACACCTTC
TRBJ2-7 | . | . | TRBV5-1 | CASSLAGRVYEQYF | TGCGCCAGCAGCTTGGCGGGCAGGGTCTACGAGCAGTACTTC
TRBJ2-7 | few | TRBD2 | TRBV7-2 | CASRLVGAGRSSYEQYF | TGTGCCAGCAGACTGGTCGGAGCGGGGAGGAGCTCCTACGAGCAGTACTTC
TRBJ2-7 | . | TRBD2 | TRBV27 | CASSPLAWGGAHEQYF | TGTGCCAGCAGCCCCTTGGCGTGGGGGGGAGCACACGAGCAGTACTTC
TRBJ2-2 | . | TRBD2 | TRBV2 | CASSQTSGDTGELFF | TGTGCCAGCAGTCAGACTAGCGGAGACACCGGGGAGCTGTTTTTT
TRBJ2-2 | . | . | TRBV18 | CASSPPAANTGELFF | TGTGCCAGCTCACCACCTGCGGCCAACACCGGGGAGCTGTTTTTT
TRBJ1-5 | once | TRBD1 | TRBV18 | CASSPLGNRGLNQPQHF | TGTGCCAGCTCACCATTGGGGAACAGGGGGCTCAATCAGCCCCAGCATTTT